The TCR beta chain described here comes from a study of shared clonotypes between healthy human individuals. Across the whole study: Per donor, three plates held CD4 naive cells, three held CD4 memory, two held CD8 naive and one held CD8 memory. Study conclusions and caveats: Non-shared clonotypes had lower generation probabilities than clonotypes shared by all four sorted-subset donors. What rarefaction showed was incomplete sorted-subset sequencing despite large depth. As a rule, naive subsets had a larger estimated richness than memory subsets.

Note on this clone: Its specificity is not known. This same CDR3 is encoded by further DNA sequences in the sample.

Germline V gene lookup returns CDR1 ENHRY and CDR2 SYGVKD. This CDR3 spans 13 amino acids. V trimming: 6 bases; J trimming: 1 base; junction bases outside the gene matches: 2. The protocol was immunoSEQ multiplex PCR, while the TCRdb copy is restricted to in-frame clones and leaves out a portion. The table records a few million clones, over 85% of them present only once. The chain couples TRBV10-3 to TRBJ1-1; 7 nucleotides line up with TRBD1. This TCR derives from a man aged 18-30 years in good health. Input material: naive CD4+ T cells sorted from blood. Subset here: CD45RA+ positively selected. CDR3 in DNA: TGTGCCATCAGCGACAGGGAGAACACTGAAGCTTTCTTT. Its translation: CAISDRENTEAFF.